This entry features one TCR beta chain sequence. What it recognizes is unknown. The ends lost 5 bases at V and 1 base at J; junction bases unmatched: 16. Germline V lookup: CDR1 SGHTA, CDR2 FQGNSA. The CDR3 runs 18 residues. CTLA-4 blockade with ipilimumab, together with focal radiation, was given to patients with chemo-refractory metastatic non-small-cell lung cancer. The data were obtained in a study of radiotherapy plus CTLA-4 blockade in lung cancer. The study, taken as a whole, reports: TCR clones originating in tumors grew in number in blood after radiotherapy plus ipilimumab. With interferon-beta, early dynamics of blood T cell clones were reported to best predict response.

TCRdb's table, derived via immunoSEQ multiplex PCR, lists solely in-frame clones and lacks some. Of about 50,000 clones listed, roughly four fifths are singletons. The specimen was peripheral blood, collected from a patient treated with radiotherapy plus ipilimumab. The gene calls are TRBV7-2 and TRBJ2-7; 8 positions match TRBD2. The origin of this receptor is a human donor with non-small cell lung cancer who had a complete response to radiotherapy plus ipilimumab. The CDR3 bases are TGTGCCAGCAGCCACGGGCGGGCTAGCGGGCTTCGGTCCTACGAGCAGTACTTC. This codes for CASSHGRASGLRSYEQYF.